This T cell receptor beta chain was recorded in a study of blood T cells in healthy people across ages. Whole-study findings and limits: Roughly linear age-related decline in beta diversity appeared, significant by age around 36. Investigators viewed diversity estimates from one million T cells as underestimates, the study reported.

The authors ran a second PCR of 7 to 11 cycles using a sample-barcoded 5' primer and a J-beta primer mix. Using its own MiXCR run on the 5' RACE reads, TCRdb lists one record per CDR3 protein. The data show over 600,000 distinct CDR3 sequences, 35% to 50% seen once. The CDR3 is made up of 16 amino acids. V lost 4 bases, J lost 0 bases, and 13 bases lay in between. Germline V gives CDR1 MGHDK, CDR2 SYGVNS. In regard to this clonotype: Antigen unknown.

The draw of peripheral blood yielded about 9.4 milliliters from each donor. The sequence derives from an elderly man in good health. Sequenced material: blood. The chain links TRBV25-1 to TRBJ2-1; weak D call: TRBD2 (5 bases). CDR3 loop: CASSGELGSSYNEQFF. Here the CDR3 DNA reads TGTGCCAGCAGTGGGGAGTTGGGCAGCTCCTACAATGAGCAGTTCTTC.